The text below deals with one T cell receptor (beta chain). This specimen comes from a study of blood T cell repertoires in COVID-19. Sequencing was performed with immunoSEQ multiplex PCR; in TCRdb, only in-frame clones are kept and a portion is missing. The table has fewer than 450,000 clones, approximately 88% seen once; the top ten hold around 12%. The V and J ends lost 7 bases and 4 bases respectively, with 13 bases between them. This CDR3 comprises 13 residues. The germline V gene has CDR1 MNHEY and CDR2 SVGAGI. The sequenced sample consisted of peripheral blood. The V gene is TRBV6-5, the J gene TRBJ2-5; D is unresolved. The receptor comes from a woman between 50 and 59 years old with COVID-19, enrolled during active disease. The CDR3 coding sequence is TGTGCCAGCATCGGTAGGAGTGGAGAGACCCAGTACTTC. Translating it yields CASIGRSGETQYF.